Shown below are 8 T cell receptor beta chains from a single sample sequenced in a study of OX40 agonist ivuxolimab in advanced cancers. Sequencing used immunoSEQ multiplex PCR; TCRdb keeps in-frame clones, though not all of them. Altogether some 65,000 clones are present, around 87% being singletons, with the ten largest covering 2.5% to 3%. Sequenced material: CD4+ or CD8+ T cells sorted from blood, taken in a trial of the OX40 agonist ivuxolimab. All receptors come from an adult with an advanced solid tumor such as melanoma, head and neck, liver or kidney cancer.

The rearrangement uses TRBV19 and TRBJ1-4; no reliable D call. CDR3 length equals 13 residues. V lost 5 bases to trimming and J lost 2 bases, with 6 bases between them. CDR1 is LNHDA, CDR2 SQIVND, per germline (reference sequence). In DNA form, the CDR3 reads TGTGCCAGTAGTCCCTTGACTAATGAAAAACTGTTTTTT. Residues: CASSPLTNEKLFF.

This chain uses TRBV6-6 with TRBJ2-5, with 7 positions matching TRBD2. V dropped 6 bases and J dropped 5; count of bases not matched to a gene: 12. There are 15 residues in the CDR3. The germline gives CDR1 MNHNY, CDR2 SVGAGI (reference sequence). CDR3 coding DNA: TGTGCCAGCAGAGCTTGGGAGGGCTTTGGGGAGACCCAGTACTTC. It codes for CASRAWEGFGETQYF.

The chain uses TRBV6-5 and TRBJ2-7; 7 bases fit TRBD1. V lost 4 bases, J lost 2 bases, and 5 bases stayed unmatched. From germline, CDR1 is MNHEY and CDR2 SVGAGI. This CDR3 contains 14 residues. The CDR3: CASSSAGQAYEQYF. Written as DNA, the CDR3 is TGTGCCAGCAGTTCCGCCGGACAGGCCTACGAGCAGTACTTC.

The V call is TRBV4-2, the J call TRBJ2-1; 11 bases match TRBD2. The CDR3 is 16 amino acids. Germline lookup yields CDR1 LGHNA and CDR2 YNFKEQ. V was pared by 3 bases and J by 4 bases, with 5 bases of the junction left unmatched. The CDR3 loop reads CASSQFGTSGYNEQFF. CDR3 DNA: TGTGCCAGCAGCCAGTTTGGGACTAGCGGATACAATGAGCAGTTCTTC.

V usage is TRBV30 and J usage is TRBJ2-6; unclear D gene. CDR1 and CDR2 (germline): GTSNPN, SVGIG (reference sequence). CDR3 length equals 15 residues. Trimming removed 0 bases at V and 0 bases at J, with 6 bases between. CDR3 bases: TGTGCCTGGAGTGTATCCGCCTCTGGGGCCAACGTCCTGACTTTC. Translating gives CAWSVSASGANVLTF.

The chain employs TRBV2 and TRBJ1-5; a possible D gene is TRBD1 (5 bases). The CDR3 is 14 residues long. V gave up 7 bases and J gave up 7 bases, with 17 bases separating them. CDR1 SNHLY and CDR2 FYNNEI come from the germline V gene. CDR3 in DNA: TGTGCCAGCACCGTGGGGCAGGGAGAGCAGCCCCAGCATTTT. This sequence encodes CASTVGQGEQPQHF.

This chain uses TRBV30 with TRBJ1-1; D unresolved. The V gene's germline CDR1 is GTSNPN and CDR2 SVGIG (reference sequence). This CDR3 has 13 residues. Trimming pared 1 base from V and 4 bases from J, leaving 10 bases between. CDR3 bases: TGTGCCTGGAGTGGAACCGGGTTCACTGAAGCTTTCTTT. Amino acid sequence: CAWSGTGFTEAFF. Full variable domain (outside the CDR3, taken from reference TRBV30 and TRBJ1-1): SQTIHQWPATLVQPVGSPLSLECTVEGTSNPNLYWYRQAAGRGLQLLFYSVGIGQISSEVPQNLSASRPQDRQFILSSKKLLLSDSGFYLCAWSGTGFTEAFFGQGTRLTVV.

Here the CDR3 DNA reads TGTGCCAGCAGCCCCGGGACAGGGGTATTGGGGACCCAGTACTTC. Translated, it gives CASSPGTGVLGTQYF. The chain combines TRBV7-8 with TRBJ2-5; 10 positions agree with TRBD1. CDR3 length equals 15 residues. V lost 5 bases and J lost 7; bases outside the gene matches: 10. Germline V CDR1 and CDR2: SGHVS, FQNEAQ.